These 20 T cell receptor beta chains came from one sample sequenced in a study of blood T cell repertoires in COVID-19. Sequencing used immunoSEQ multiplex PCR; TCRdb keeps in-frame clones, though not all of them. The table records 150,000 to 200,000 clones, about nine tenths of them present only once. Sequencing used peripheral blood. The origin of the receptors is a woman in her fifties or sixties with acute or convalescent COVID-19.

The chain recombines TRBV30 with TRBJ2-7, with 7 bases lining up with TRBD1. The CDR3 spans 14 residues. CDR1 is GTSNPN and CDR2 is SVGIG in the germline V gene (reference sequence). V lost 2 bases to trimming and J lost 4 bases; unmatched junction nucleotides: 8. DNA for the CDR3: TGTGCCTGGAGTCCCGACAGGGTCTCTTACGAGCAGTACTTC. Protein product: CAWSPDRVSYEQYF.

The chain recombines TRBV6-5 with TRBJ2-1; 7 nucleotides match TRBD2. V gave up 4 bases and J gave up 8 bases; unmatched junction bases: 11. The CDR3 has 15 residues. Germline assignment: CDR1 MNHEY and CDR2 SVGAGI. CDR3 protein: CASSSTGPGGDEQFF. In DNA, the CDR3 is TGTGCCAGCAGTTCTACCGGACCTGGGGGGGATGAGCAGTTCTTC.

The J gene is TRBJ1-2, the V gene TRBV19, with unresolved D. This CDR3 is 13 amino acids long. Germline V CDR1 and CDR2: LNHDA, SQIVND (reference sequence). The V end lost 10 bases, the J end lost 4 bases, and 16 bases lay between the germline ends. This CDR3 is CATSHPGSYGYTF. In DNA form, the CDR3 reads TGTGCCACTAGCCATCCGGGTAGCTATGGCTACACCTTC.

The chain joins TRBV18 to TRBJ1-1, with D unresolved. Trimming removed 5 bases at V and 1 base at J, with 8 bases between. CDR1 and CDR2 from the germline V gene are KGHSH and LQKENI. The CDR3 contains 13 residues. In nucleotides, the CDR3 is TGTGCCAGCTCAGACACAGAGAACACTGAAGCTTTCTTT. Residues: CASSDTENTEAFF.

The chain uses TRBV6-1 and TRBJ2-7, with 8 bases that match TRBD2. Germline V gives CDR1 MNHNS, CDR2 SASEGT. V shed 2 bases, J shed 4 bases, and the junction held 10 bases outside the gene matches. The CDR3 sequence is 16 residues long. CDR3 loop: CASSEFSSGAGYEQYF. Here the CDR3 DNA reads TGTGCCAGCAGTGAATTTAGTAGCGGGGCCGGGTACGAGCAGTACTTC.

Here the CDR3 DNA reads TGCGCCAGCAGTTCCGGACAGCAGATTGAAAAACTGTTTTTT. Translating it yields CASSSGQQIEKLFF. The rearrangement links TRBV5-1 to TRBJ1-4; perhaps TRBD1 as D (6 bases). Germline-derived CDR1 and CDR2 are SGHRS and YFSETQ. V was shortened by 5 bases and J by 7 bases, with 15 bases between the two germline ends. The CDR3 length is 14 residues.

The genes are TRBV11-2 and TRBJ1-1, with D maybe TRBD1 (5 bases). Trimming removed 3 bases at V and 3 bases at J, with 8 bases between. This CDR3 contains 13 residues. Germline lookup yields CDR1 SGHAT and CDR2 FQNNGV. The CDR3 sequence is CASSFSRDTEAFF. CDR3 coding DNA: TGTGCCAGCAGCTTCTCCAGGGACACTGAAGCTTTCTTT. Based on the CDR3 plus reference TRBV11-2 and TRBJ1-1, the full variable domain is EAGVAQSPRYKIIEKRQSVAFWCNPISGHATLYWYQQILGQGPKLLIQFQNNGVVDDSQLPKDRFSAERLKGVDSTLKIQPAKLEDSAVYLCASSFSRDTEAFFGQGTRLTVV.

The chain carries TRBV7-8 and TRBJ2-5, with TRBD2 matching 14 bases. V dropped 5 bases and J dropped 7; count of bases not matched to a gene: 6. The CDR3 length is 15 residues. Germline V lookup: CDR1 SGHVS, CDR2 FQNEAQ. CDR3 DNA sequence: TGTGCCAGCAGCGGTGGGACTAGCGGGGGTCCGACCCAGTACTTC. Its protein product is CASSGGTSGGPTQYF.

The rearrangement uses TRBV3-1 (or the pseudogene TRBV3-2) and TRBJ1-2; D ambiguous. The CDR3 consists of 16 residues. V lost 2 bases and J 4 bases, leaving 17 bases between the germline ends. Germline lookup yields CDR1 LGHDT and CDR2 YNNKEL (reference sequence). The CDR3 coding sequence is TGTGCCAGCAGCCAAAATTGGGGAGGACCAAGCTATGGCTACACCTTC. Amino acid sequence: CASSQNWGGPSYGYTF.

V is TRBV27 and J is TRBJ2-7; D is ambiguous. This CDR3 comprises 13 residues. Germline CDR1 is MNHEY and CDR2 is SMNVEV (reference sequence). The V and J ends lost 5 bases and 6 bases respectively, with 14 bases between them. CDR3 DNA sequence: TGTGCCAGCAGTCACAGAGTTCATGGCGAGCAGTACTTC. Translation: CASSHRVHGEQYF.

The count of this clone is one. The genes are TRBV19 and TRBJ2-3; a possible D gene is TRBD1 (5 bases). Germline loops: CDR1 LNHDA, CDR2 SQIVND (reference sequence). Trimming left V 6 bases short and J 1 base short, with 11 bases between. The CDR3 sequence is 14 residues long. CDR3 in amino acids: CASSLGRGTDTQYF. The CDR3, as DNA: TGTGCCAGTAGCCTGGGCAGGGGCACAGATACGCAGTATTTT. The variable domain in full, with the rest retrieved from reference TRBV19 and TRBJ2-3, is DGGITQSPKYLFRKEGQNVTLSCEQNLNHDAMYWYRQDPGQGLRLIYYSQIVNDFQKGDIAEGYSVSREKKESFPLTVTSAQKNPTAFYLCASSLGRGTDTQYFGPGTRLTVL.

The CDR3 sequence is CASSPLRDTANEKLFF. As DNA, the CDR3 is TGTGCCAGCTCACCATTACGGGACACGGCTAATGAAAAACTGTTTTTT. The chain employs TRBV18 and TRBJ1-4, with TRBD1 as a possible D gene (6 bases). With 2 bases removed from V and 3 bases from J, the gap between germline ends came to 13 bases. The CDR3 runs 16 residues. Germline V CDR1 and CDR2: KGHSH, LQKENI.

The rearrangement links TRBV13 to TRBJ2-6; 10 nucleotides agree with TRBD1. The length of the CDR3 is 19 residues. The germline V gene encodes CDR1 PRHDT and CDR2 FYEKMQ (reference sequence). With V trimmed by 5 bases and J by 1 base, 11 bases remained unmatched. CDR3 loop: CASSKRDRGISSGANVLTF. CDR3 coding DNA: TGTGCCAGCAGCAAGCGGGACAGGGGCATTTCATCTGGGGCCAACGTCCTGACTTTC.

This clone was counted between two and nine times. The chain employs TRBV6-2 or TRBV6-3 and TRBJ1-2, with no clear D. The V end was cut by 6 bases, the J end by 0 bases, with 8 bases between. The germline V gene encodes CDR1 MNHEY and CDR2 SVGEGT. The CDR3 consists of 13 residues. The chain's CDR3 is CASSTQTNYGYTF. CDR3 bases: TGTGCCAGCAGCACACAGACTAACTATGGCTACACCTTC.

The CDR3 DNA reads as TGTGCCAGCAGCGACCCTAGCGGGGGGGTCATGCAGTACTTC. It is translated as CASSDPSGGVMQYF. The chain combines TRBV7-2 with TRBJ2-7; 12 bases are a match to TRBD2. The J segment lost 9 bases and the V segment lost 5 bases, leaving 8 bases of the junction unmatched. CDR1 is SGHTA and CDR2 is FQGNSA in the germline V gene. The CDR3 sequence is 14 residues long. The whole variable domain, remainder taken from reference TRBV7-2 and TRBJ2-7, is GAGVSQSPSNKVTEKGKDVELRCDPISGHTALYWYRQSLGQGLEFLIYFQGNSAPDKSGLPSDRFSAERTGGSVSTLTIQRTQQEDSAVYLCASSDPSGGVMQYFGPGTRLTVT.

The rearrangement links TRBV21-1 to TRBJ2-1; the D call in the table, TRBD2, was not verified against the DNA. TRBV21-1 is a known pseudogene. There are 14 residues in the CDR3. CDR3 coding DNA: TGTGCCAGCCTCCGAAGGGACTGTAGCAATGAGCAGTTCTTC. Translating it yields CASLRRDCSNEQFF.

The V gene is TRBV29-1, the J gene TRBJ1-1; possibly TRBD1 for D (5 bases). The V and J ends lost 7 bases and 6 bases respectively, with 12 bases between them. The CDR3 runs to 11 residues. Germline V gene sequence: CDR1 SQVTM, CDR2 ANQGSEA. CDR3 region: CSAARDSEAFF. The CDR3 nucleotides are TGCAGCGCCGCCAGGGACTCTGAAGCTTTCTTT.

This clone came up a few times. The chain carries TRBV30 and TRBJ2-3, with D tentatively TRBD2 (5 bases). This CDR3 has 15 amino acids. V lost 8 bases, J lost 2 bases, and 20 bases lay in between. Germline values: CDR1 GTSNPN, CDR2 SVGIG (reference sequence). The chain's CDR3 is CARDGGGLLTDTQYF. The CDR3 DNA reads as TGTGCCCGGGATGGCGGCGGGCTGCTCACAGATACGCAGTATTTT.

The chain recombines TRBV24-1 with TRBJ2-5; 13 bases fit TRBD2. Per the germline V gene, CDR1 is KGHDR and CDR2 is SFDVKD. Germline trimming cut 3 bases from V and 2 bases from J; bases unmatched to any gene: 2. This CDR3 is built from 16 residues. CDR3 region: CATSDGTSGVQETQYF. DNA for the CDR3: TGTGCCACCAGTGATGGGACTAGCGGGGTACAAGAGACCCAGTACTTC.

V gene TRBV3-1 (or the pseudogene TRBV3-2) combines with J gene TRBJ2-7, with 13 bases matching TRBD2. With 3 bases clipped from V and 4 bases from J, the junction kept 18 bases outside the gene matches. The germline CDR1 and CDR2 sequences are LGHDT and YNNKEL (reference sequence). There are 20 residues in the CDR3. The CDR3 DNA sequence: TGTGCCAGCAGCCACCCAGGGGGACTAGCGGGACATAATGGTAAATACGAGCAGTACTTC. As protein: CASSHPGGLAGHNGKYEQYF.